The 14 T cell receptor beta chains in this list originate from one sample, sequenced in a study of cytotoxic CD8 clonotypes in ibrutinib-treated CLL. Some clones are missing from TCRdb's copy, which holds only in-frame ones; the method was immunoSEQ multiplex PCR. The sample has around 310,000 clones, about 77% seen once. The input for sequencing was PBMCs, taken before ibrutinib treatment. The receptors were gathered from a human donor with chronic lymphocytic leukemia.

This clone was counted only a few times. The rearrangement joins TRBV18 to TRBJ1-5; the D is unclear. Germline lookup yields CDR1 KGHSH and CDR2 LQKENI. The V end was cut by 2 bases, the J end by 3 bases, with 8 bases between. The CDR3 is 14 amino acids. The DNA of the CDR3 is TGTGCCAGCTCACCATCGATGATCAATCAGCCCCAGCATTTT. It is translated as CASSPSMINQPQHF. Supplemented by reference TRBV18 and TRBJ1-5, the full variable domain reads NAGVMQNPRHLVRRRGQEARLRCSPMKGHSHVYWYRQLPEEGLKFMVYLQKENIIDESGMPKERFSAEFPKEGPSILRIQQVVRGDSAAYFCASSPSMINQPQHFGDGTRLSIL.

V and J are TRBV7-8 and TRBJ1-5; D is ambiguous. The CDR3 consists of 14 residues. Germline loops: CDR1 SGHVS, CDR2 FQNEAQ. V dropped 2 bases and J dropped 1 base, with 6 bases sitting between them. The CDR3 DNA reads TGTGCCAGCAGCTTAAAGGGCAGCAATCAGCCCCAGCATTTT. Protein: CASSLKGSNQPQHF.

About this clone itself: At the DNA level, this CDR3 is encoded by other sequences in the same sample as well. The gene calls are TRBV5-4 and TRBJ2-5; unclear D gene. V was cut by 2 bases and J by 2 bases, with 1 base left in between. Germline CDR1 and CDR2: SGHNT and YYREEE (reference sequence). This CDR3 region has 11 residues. CDR3 protein: CASSLQETQYF. The CDR3 DNA sequence: TGTGCCAGCAGCTTACAAGAGACCCAGTACTTC.

The chain is built from TRBV7-3 and TRBJ2-7; D gene unclear. This CDR3 contains 13 residues. Germline V gene lookup returns CDR1 SGHTA and CDR2 FQGTGA. Trimming cost V 2 bases and J 3 bases, with 8 bases left between them. The CDR3 is CASSLPSSYEQYF. The CDR3 DNA is TGTGCCAGCAGCTTACCAAGTAGCTACGAGCAGTACTTC. The variable domain in full, completed from reference TRBV7-3 and TRBJ2-7, reads GAGVSQTPSNKVTEKGKYVELRCDPISGHTALYWYRQSLGQGPEFLIYFQGTGAADDSGLPNDRFFAVRPEGSVSTLKIQRTERGDSAVYLCASSLPSSYEQYFGPGTRLTVT.

The chain is built from TRBV9 and TRBJ2-3; 7 nucleotides align to TRBD2. Germline V gene data show CDR1 as SGDLS and CDR2 as YYNGEE. Trimming removed 2 bases from V and 6 bases from J; junction bases left unmatched: 3. The CDR3 loop spans 13 amino acids. This CDR3 is CASSVRGVDTQYF. CDR3 in DNA: TGTGCCAGCAGCGTCCGGGGGGTTGATACGCAGTATTTT. The whole variable domain, remainder taken from reference TRBV9 and TRBJ2-3, is DSGVTQTPKHLITATGQRVTLRCSPRSGDLSVYWYQQSLDQGLQFLIQYYNGEERAKGNILERFSAQQFPDLHSELNLSSLELGDSALYFCASSVRGVDTQYFGPGTRLTVL.

V and J are TRBV4-3 and TRBJ2-1; 15 bases map to TRBD2. This CDR3 has 17 amino acids. Trimming at V came to 4 bases and at J to 8 bases, leaving 9 bases not matched to a gene. Germline CDR1 is LGHNA and CDR2 is YSLEER. Written as DNA, the CDR3 is TGCGCCAGCAGCCCCGGGACTAGCGGGAGGACGGGTGATGAGCAGTTCTTC. As protein: CASSPGTSGRTGDEQFF.

The rearrangement links TRBV19 to TRBJ1-1; D might be TRBD1 (5 bases). Germline V lookup: CDR1 LNHDA, CDR2 SQIVND (reference sequence). CDR3 length: 14 residues. The ends were cut back, 5 bases at V and 1 base at J, with 11 bases in the middle. This chain's CDR3 is CASSFTGQNTEAFF. Written as DNA, the CDR3 is TGTGCCAGTAGTTTCACAGGCCAGAACACTGAAGCTTTCTTT.

This clone was detected only a few times. This rearrangement joins TRBV30 to TRBJ1-5; a weak D match, TRBD1 (6 bases). From germline, CDR1 is GTSNPN and CDR2 SVGIG (reference sequence). The CDR3 is 12 residues long. The ends were cut back, 8 bases at V and 3 bases at J, with 11 bases in the middle. Written as DNA, the CDR3 is TGTGCCGGGGGACACCCCAATCAGCCCCAGCATTTT. It is translated as CAGGHPNQPQHF.

The gene calls are TRBV6-4 and TRBJ1-2, with D maybe TRBD1 (6 bases). The CDR3 is 13 amino acids. The germline gives CDR1 MRHNA, CDR2 SNTAGT. With 4 bases removed from V and 4 bases from J, the gap between germline ends came to 10 bases. CDR3 protein: CASSGDNSYGYTF. For the CDR3, the DNA is TGTGCCAGCAGTGGGGACAACAGCTATGGCTACACCTTC.

The gene calls are TRBV5-6 and TRBJ2-5; possibly TRBD2 for D (6 bases). Trimming cost V 3 bases and J 2 bases, with 17 bases left between them. The CDR3 consists of 16 residues. The germline V gene encodes CDR1 SGHDT and CDR2 YYEEEE. The CDR3: CASSSPEGLLQETQYF. The CDR3 DNA is TGTGCCAGCAGCTCTCCCGAGGGACTGCTTCAAGAGACCCAGTACTTC.

The chain links TRBV4-1 to TRBJ1-4; no firm D call. Trimming left V 0 bases short and J 15 bases short, with 14 bases between. Per the germline V gene, CDR1 is MGHRA and CDR2 is YSYEKL. The CDR3 totals 13 residues. CDR3 residues: CASSQDRGEYVFF. For the CDR3, the DNA is TGCGCCAGCAGCCAAGATCGGGGAGAATATGTGTTTTTT.

The genes are TRBV5-6 and TRBJ2-7, with TRBD2 identical over 14 bases. From germline, CDR1 is SGHDT and CDR2 YYEEEE. V was pared by 1 base and J by 2 bases, with 11 bases of the junction left unmatched. The CDR3 covers 19 residues. CDR3 sequence: CASSLIGLAGGWGPYEQYF. The CDR3 DNA is TGTGCCAGCAGCTTGATCGGACTAGCGGGAGGTTGGGGTCCCTACGAGCAGTACTTC. Full variable domain (outside the CDR3, taken from reference TRBV5-6 and TRBJ2-7): DAGVTQSPTHLIKTRGQQVTLRCSPKSGHDTVSWYQQALGQGPQFIFQYYEEEERQRGNFPDRFSGHQFPNYSSELNVNALLLGDSALYLCASSLIGLAGGWGPYEQYFGPGTRLTVT.

The CDR3 DNA sequence: TGTGCCAGCAGTTCAGGGATGGGAAACACCATATATTTT. This sequence encodes CASSSGMGNTIYF. J is TRBJ1-3 and V is TRBV25-1, with a weak D call TRBD1 (5 bases). V dropped 5 bases and J dropped 4 bases, with 9 bases sitting between them. This CDR3 comprises 13 residues. The V gene's germline CDR1 is MGHDK and CDR2 SYGVNS.

The chain uses TRBV15 and TRBJ1-5; D is uncertain. V was shortened by 4 bases and J by 1 base, with 11 bases between the two germline ends. The CDR3 sequence is 15 residues long. Per germline, CDR1 LNHNV and CDR2 YYDKDF (reference sequence). CDR3 bases: TGTGCCACCAGCAAACAGTTAGGGAGCAATCAGCCCCAGCATTTT. Translating gives CATSKQLGSNQPQHF. Looking up the rest from reference TRBV15 and TRBJ1-5 gives the full variable domain: DAMVIQNPRYQVTQFGKPVTLSCSQTLNHNVMYWYQQKSSQAPKLLFHYYDKDFNNEADTPDNFQSRRPNTSFCFLDIRSPGLGDTAMYLCATSKQLGSNQPQHFGDGTRLSIL.